This TCR beta chain was sequenced during a study of T cells in Graves' hyperthyroidism and ophthalmopathy (dated by TCRdb to the late 2010s). Regarding the research as a whole: Peripheral blood was sampled at the time of initial diagnosis, prior to any treatment. To identify TCR V-J signatures that set the groups apart, the researchers used a discovery cohort of 100 patients, made up of around 42 with Graves' ophthalmopathy and 57 with stable Graves' hyperthyroidism. An independent validation cohort of around 19 hyperthyroidism patients and about 15 patients who later progressed to ophthalmopathy tested prospective prediction of ophthalmopathy. The 100 or so discovery patients were randomly divided into training and test sets at a 7:3 ratio. The study also compared thyroid tissue and blood T-cell repertoires from roughly six Graves' hyperthyroidism patients. Once sampling was done, hyperthyroidism patients were given methimazole at a starting dose of 30 mg daily, whereas ophthalmopathy patients were given high-dose intravenous methylprednisolone. The paper describes TCR Vbeta CDR3 sequencing of 130 to 150 peripheral blood samples, made up of some 42 ophthalmopathy patients, approximately 73 hyperthyroidism patients and 17 progressor patients.

The TCR beta CDR3 regions were amplified from RNA transcripts. For the first round of RT-PCR on the TCR CDR3, the HTBI primer set was used together with the Qiagen OneStep RT-PCR kit. The libraries were constructed in a second round of multiplex PCR and then size-selected and purified. Sequencing of the libraries was done on an Illumina HiSeq2000 using paired-end 100 bp reads. For the original study's pipeline: SOAPnuke was used to process the raw data, removing reads that contained adapters or uncalled bases, had a mean Phred below 15, or lacked an exact match to the constant primer or identifier. High-quality paired reads were merged with COPE v1.2.5, and unique nucleotide sequences were defined as clonotypes. MiTCR v1.1 was used to align clonotypes to the IMGT TRBV, TRBD and TRBJ reference segments. The analysis included only V-J combinations with a frequency above 0.0001, which together covered around 99% of the repertoires. The TCS score was defined as the ratio of F50 (clonal expansion) to E x V (chaos), calculated using BLOSUM62-based TCRdist between CDR3 peptides within each V-J. Welch's t-statistics and random forest reduced 450 to 600 V-J features to some 14, which were used in a naive Bayes classifier (R e1071). The public reads were quality trimmed at Q25 with fastp and then assembled into clones with MiXCR by TCRdb, keeping productive beta chains. Rows with one shared CDR3 protein collapse into an entry with the most common genes and DNA. What appears here as the V and J calls and clone size reflects TCRdb's work, not the paper's. This sample comprises 200,000 to 300,000 distinct CDR3 sequences, around 24% of them detected only once. The top ten clonotypes cover 30% to 40% of the sample.

Moderately to severely active disease, a Clinical Activity Score of at least 3, a NOSPECS grade of at least 4, and a duration under 3 months were present in ophthalmopathy patients. Any patient with an uncontrolled infection, another autoimmune disease, pregnancy or lactation was excluded. Diagnoses were based on clinical symptoms, serum thyroxine and TRAb, thyroid ultrasound and orbital computed tomography. Ficoll-Paque density gradient centrifugation was used to isolate PBMCs from about 9.4 ml of fresh peripheral blood. Trizol reagent was used to extract total RNA, and RNA quality was then checked on an Agilent 2100 Bioanalyzer. This clonotype was recorded many times. The antigen it recognizes is unknown. Base qualities were left out, and no much larger clone turns up one base away. General findings and caveats noted by the study authors: Blood samples also contained most of the expanded thyroid clonotypes (frequency above 0.001), which suggests that blood repertoires may reflect thyroid immune responses. A 13 V-J signature model separated ophthalmopathy from stable hyperthyroidism, with 87.88% sensitivity and roughly 81% specificity in cross-validation and 80%/75% in testing. Sample size was not statistically predetermined, and investigators were not blinded to group allocation. In validation, progression to ophthalmopathy was predicted by the model with more than 65% sensitivity and 72.22% specificity, a median of roughly 6 months before onset.

V and J are truncated by 3 bases and 4 bases respectively, leaving an intervening sequence of 14 bases. Including cysteine and phenylalanine, the CDR3 has 16 amino acids. Only CDR3 DNA is held: 48 bases, read in frame from base 1. CDR1 and CDR2, looked up from the germline V gene, are SGHRS and YFSETQ. Sequenced: blood. This sequence originates from a woman aged 40 to 50 with Graves' ophthalmopathy. In this chain, TRBV5-1 is recombined with TRBJ2-6; the D gene is perhaps TRBD1 or TRBD2, as each covers 5 bases. This receptor has the CDR3 CASSSGTPSGANVLTF. Here is the DNA: TGCGCCAGCAGCTCCGGGACCCCCAGCGGGGCCAACGTCCTGACTTTC.